One T cell receptor beta chain is described in this entry. J lost 4 bases, V lost 4 bases, and 9 bases had no gene match. The CDR3 extends over 16 amino acids. Germline V CDR1 and CDR2: SGHRS, YFSETQ. TCRdb redid the calling of the 5' RACE reads with MiXCR, one entry per CDR3 protein. The sample includes some 82,000 distinct CDR3 sequences, about 13% of them seen just once. The data are from a study of T-cell memory formation after mild COVID-19. V is TRBV5-1 and J is TRBJ2-3; 10 bases align to TRBD1. The sample comprised PBMCs or a T cell subset sorted from them (not recorded which). This receptor was obtained from a man younger than 30 who had mild COVID-19 (a few samples of this study predate the infection). Cell type and time point are not known. The CDR3 DNA reads as TGCGCCAGCAGCCCCAGGGGACAGGGGACCGCAGATACGCAGTATTTT. Protein sequence: CASSPRGQGTADTQYF. Looking up the rest from reference TRBV5-1 and TRBJ2-3 gives the full variable domain: KAGVTQTPRYLIKTRGQQVTLSCSPISGHRSVSWYQQTPGQGLQFLFEYFSETQRNKGNFPGRFSGRQFSNSRSEMNVSTLELGDSALYLCASSPRGQGTADTQYFGPGTRLTVL.